The rows below give T cell receptor beta chains drawn from one sample of a study of Graves' ophthalmopathy and Graves' hyperthyroidism. TCRdb itself ran the multiplex PCR reads through MiXCR, one entry per CDR3 protein. The sample contains 200,000 to 250,000 distinct CDR3 sequences, around 50% of which appear only once. Source material: peripheral blood. Every receptor here comes from an adult man with Graves' ophthalmopathy. Each CDR3 is given with its conserved first and last residue. The D gene is left open where the match is weak. Clone size is shown for a subset of rows, as once, few, many or a class of expanded clone.

V,size,D,J,DNA,CDR3
TRBV10-3,.,TRBD1,TRBJ1-2,TGTGCCACCCGCGGACAGGGGGAACATGGCTACACCTTC,CATRGQGEHGYTF
TRBV9,.,TRBD2,TRBJ2-2,TGTGCCAGCAGCGTAGAAAGACTAGCGGGCCCTACCGGGGAGCTGTTTTTT,CASSVERLAGPTGELFF
TRBV29-1,.,TRBD1,TRBJ1-2,TGCAGCGTTGAAGACGGTGGGACAGGGCGCTCGGGCTACACCTTC,CSVEDGGTGRSGYTF
TRBV7-9,few,TRBD1,TRBJ2-2,TGTGCCAGCAGCGACGACAGGGGGCTGACCGGGGAGCTGTTTTTT,CASSDDRGLTGELFF
TRBV2,many,.,TRBJ1-1,TGTGCCAGGATGTCGGACAGTAACACTGAAGCTTTCTTT,CARMSDSNTEAFF
TRBV4-1,.,.,TRBJ1-2,TGCGCCAGCAGCCCGGTACCGGGACTGCAGAACTATGGCTACACCTTC,CASSPVPGLQNYGYTF
TRBV6-5,.,.,TRBJ1-2,TGTGCCAGCTTTCGGGTTAACTATGGCTACACCTTC,CASFRVNYGYTF
TRBV7-2,.,TRBD1,TRBJ2-7,TGTGCCAGCACCCCACAGGGGATCGAGCAGTACTTC,CASTPQGIEQYF
TRBV24-1,.,.,TRBJ2-7,TGTGCCAGCACCAAGAGGGTAGGCTCCTACGAGCAGTACTTC,CASTKRVGSYEQYF
TRBV20-1,.,.,TRBJ2-5,TGCAGTGCTAGTGACAGAGTTTTAGAGACCCAGTACTTC,CSASDRVLETQYF
TRBV2,.,.,TRBJ2-7,TGTGCCAGCACATGGGATGGGGGACTTCACAGCTCCTACGAGCAGTACTTC,CASTWDGGLHSSYEQYF
TRBV28,.,.,TRBJ2-7,TGTGCCAGCACCCTTTCCAGGGGAAAGTACTTC,CASTLSRGKYF
TRBV25-1,few,.,TRBJ2-5,TGTGCCAGCAGTGAAGCCCGGGGGCAGCAAGAGACCCAGTACTTC,CASSEARGQQETQYF
TRBV20-1,.,.,TRBJ1-6,TGCAGTGCTAGGGGCTCCTATAATTCACCCCTCCACTTT,CSARGSYNSPLHF
TRBV10-2,few,.,TRBJ2-7,TGCGCCAGCAGTGAGACCGGGAGCGAGCAGTACTTC,CASSETGSEQYF
TRBV19,few,TRBD1,TRBJ2-7,TGTGCCAGTAGTAGCACCGGGACAGTCTACGAGCAGTACTTC,CASSSTGTVYEQYF
TRBV6-6,.,.,TRBJ2-7,TGTGCCACCACTAACACCTACGAGCAGTACTTC,CATTNTYEQYF
TRBV2,.,.,TRBJ2-7,TGTGCCAGCAGTGATTGGGACGAGCAGTACTTC,CASSDWDEQYF
TRBV20-1,.,TRBD1,TRBJ1-1,TGCAGTGCTAGTGAACAGGGGGCTAGAACTGAAGCTTTCTTT,CSASEQGARTEAFF
TRBV29-1,.,TRBD1,TRBJ1-2,TGCAGCGTTGAAGATTTGGGGACAGGGCATGGCTACACCTTC,CSVEDLGTGHGYTF
TRBV6-6,.,.,TRBJ2-7,TGTGCCAGCACCCGGGACGGAAGCTCCTACGAGCAGTACTTC,CASTRDGSSYEQYF
TRBV20-1,.,.,TRBJ1-1,TGCAGTGCTAGGGCGGGGGTCCCTGAAGCTTTCTTT,CSARAGVPEAFF
TRBV11-2,.,.,TRBJ2-7,TGTGCCAGCAGCGCCCGAACAGGGACCTACGAGCAGTACTTC,CASSARTGTYEQYF
TRBV10-3,.,.,TRBJ1-1,TGTGCCAGCAGTTACTCGAATAGGGCACCGAACACTGAAGCTTTCTTT,CASSYSNRAPNTEAFF
TRBV7-7,.,TRBD1,TRBJ1-5,TGTGCTAGCTACCAAGACAGGGATGTTCAGCCCCAGCATTTT,CASYQDRDVQPQHF
TRBV10-3,few,.,TRBJ2-7,TGTGCCATCAGTTCCGCGGGGAACGAGCAGTACTTC,CAISSAGNEQYF
TRBV29-1,.,.,TRBJ1-2,TGCAGCGTTGAAGATGGAGGGGAGGATGGCTACACCTTC,CSVEDGGEDGYTF
TRBV20-1,.,.,TRBJ1-4,TGCAGTGCTAGCCAGGATAGCGTCGGTAGCACTAGGGAAAAACTGTTTTTT,CSASQDSVGSTREKLFF
TRBV29-1,few,.,TRBJ1-1,TGCAGCGTTGCGGTCACCTTCATGAACACTGAAGCTTTCTTT,CSVAVTFMNTEAFF
TRBV7-2,.,.,TRBJ2-5,TGTGCCAGCAGCTCCTCGGCGGCAGGGCCCCGGGAGACCCAGTACTTC,CASSSSAAGPRETQYF
TRBV7-2,.,.,TRBJ1-5,TGTGCCAGCAGCTTAGCGGGACAATATAGCAATCAGCCCCAGCATTTT,CASSLAGQYSNQPQHF
TRBV29-1,many,.,TRBJ1-4,TGCAGCGCCGAGGGCCCAAGCGAAAAACTGTTTTTT,CSAEGPSEKLFF
TRBV2,.,.,TRBJ2-7,TGTGCCAGCACTGGACGGGTCACTGCCTACGAGCAGTACTTC,CASTGRVTAYEQYF
TRBV2,.,.,TRBJ2-7,TGTGCCAGCAGTGGAACTTTCCGAGCCTCTGAGCAGTACTTC,CASSGTFRASEQYF
TRBV24-1,once,TRBD1,TRBJ1-5,TGCGCCAGCAGCCTAACAGGACAGGCTGGAAGCAATCAGCCCCAGCATTTT,CASSLTGQAGSNQPQHF
TRBV29-1,.,.,TRBJ2-7,TGCAGCGCTTCTATTGCGGGTGACGAGCAGTACTTC,CSASIAGDEQYF
TRBV5-1,.,TRBD1,TRBJ1-1,TGCGCCAGCAGCCTACAGGGGCCTGAAGCTTTCTTT,CASSLQGPEAFF
TRBV15,.,.,TRBJ1-5,TGTGCCACCAGCAGAGAAGGGACGGGTCCGCAGTCCCAGCATTTT,CATSREGTGPQSQHF
TRBV20-1,.,.,TRBJ2-7,TGCAGTGCTAGTGGGTTAGACTGGAGCTCCTACGAGCAGTACTTC,CSASGLDWSSYEQYF
TRBV6-5,.,.,TRBJ2-7,TGTGCCAGCAGTCCTAGGGCCGGGACAATAACCTACGAGCAGTACTTC,CASSPRAGTITYEQYF
TRBV11-2,.,.,TRBJ1-1,TGTGCCAGCAGCTTTGAAGATAGGGTGGCTGAAGTTTTCTTT,CASSFEDRVAEVFF
TRBV9,.,.,TRBJ1-2,TGTGCCAGCAGCCAAGATGGACTCCCGAGTCGGGGCTACACCTTC,CASSQDGLPSRGYTF
TRBV2,.,.,TRBJ1-4,TGCGCCAGCAGCCAAGTTGGCCGGATAGAAAAACTGTTTTTT,CASSQVGRIEKLFF
TRBV7-9,many,TRBD1,TRBJ2-7,TGTGCCAGCAGCCTCGGGACAGGGGCCGAGCAGTACTTC,CASSLGTGAEQYF
TRBV2,.,.,TRBJ2-5,TGTGCCAGTTTCTGGGGTGAAGAGACCCAGTACTTC,CASFWGEETQYF
TRBV6-1,.,TRBD2,TRBJ2-7,TGTGCCAGCAGTGATCGACTAGCGGCCTCCTACGAGCAGTACTTC,CASSDRLAASYEQYF
TRBV29-1,many,.,TRBJ1-3,TGCAGCGTTGAAATTGGGAGCTCTGGAAACACCATATATTTT,CSVEIGSSGNTIYF
TRBV7-2,.,TRBD1,TRBJ1-1,TGTGCCAGCAGCTGGACAGGGGCTGTTACTGAAGCTTTCTTT,CASSWTGAVTEAFF
TRBV12-3/TRBV12-4,.,.,TRBJ1-2,TGTGCCAGCAGTCCTCGACAGAAAGGTGGCTACACCTTC,CASSPRQKGGYTF
TRBV11-2,few,.,TRBJ2-7,TGTGCCAGCAGCTTAAGTCCCAGCGGAGCCTACGAGCAGTACTTC,CASSLSPSGAYEQYF
TRBV20-1,.,TRBD1,TRBJ1-2,TGCAGTGCTGGAATCGGACAGGCTAACTATGGCTACACCTTC,CSAGIGQANYGYTF
TRBV10-2,.,TRBD1,TRBJ1-4,TGCGCCAGCAGAGCCCAGGGGGCTAATGAAAAACTGTTTTTT,CASRAQGANEKLFF
TRBV5-8,.,.,TRBJ2-7,TGTGCCAGCAGTTTTTTGGCGGGTGGTTCCTACGAGCAGTACTTC,CASSFLAGGSYEQYF
TRBV28,.,TRBD1,TRBJ2-2,TGTGCCAGCAGTTTAGGGCAGGGGGTCACCGGGGAGCTGTTTTTT,CASSLGQGVTGELFF
TRBV16,few,.,TRBJ1-1,TGTGCCAGCAGCCAATTGGGGGAGAGAGGGACTGAAGCTTTCTTT,CASSQLGERGTEAFF